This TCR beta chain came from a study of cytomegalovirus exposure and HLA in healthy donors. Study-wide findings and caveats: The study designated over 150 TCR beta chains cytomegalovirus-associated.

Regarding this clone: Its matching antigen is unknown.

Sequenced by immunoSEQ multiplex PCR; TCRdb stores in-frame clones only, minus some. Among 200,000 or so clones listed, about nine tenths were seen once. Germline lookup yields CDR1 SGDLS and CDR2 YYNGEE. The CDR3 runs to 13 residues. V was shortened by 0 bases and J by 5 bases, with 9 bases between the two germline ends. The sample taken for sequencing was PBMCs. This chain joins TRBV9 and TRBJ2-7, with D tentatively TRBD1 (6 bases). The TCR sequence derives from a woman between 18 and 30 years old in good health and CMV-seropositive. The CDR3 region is CASSVGQADEQYF. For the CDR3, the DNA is TGTGCCAGCAGCGTAGGACAGGCGGACGAGCAGTACTTC.